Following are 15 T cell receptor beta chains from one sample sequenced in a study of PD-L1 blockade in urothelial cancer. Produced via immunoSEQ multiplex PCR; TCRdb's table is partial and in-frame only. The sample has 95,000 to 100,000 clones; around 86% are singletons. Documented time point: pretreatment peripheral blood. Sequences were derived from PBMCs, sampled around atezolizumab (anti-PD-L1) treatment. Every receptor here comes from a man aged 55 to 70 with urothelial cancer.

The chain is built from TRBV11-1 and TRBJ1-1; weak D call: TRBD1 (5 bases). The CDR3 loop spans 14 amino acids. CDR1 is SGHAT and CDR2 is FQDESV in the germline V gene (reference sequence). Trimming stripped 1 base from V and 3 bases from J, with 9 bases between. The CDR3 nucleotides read TGTGCCAGCAGCTTAGAGGGAGGGGACACTGAAGCTTTCTTT. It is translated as CASSLEGGDTEAFF.

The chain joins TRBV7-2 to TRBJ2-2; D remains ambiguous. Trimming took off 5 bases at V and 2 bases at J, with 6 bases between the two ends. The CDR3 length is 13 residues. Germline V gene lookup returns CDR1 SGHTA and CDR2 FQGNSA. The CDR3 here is CASSPSNTGELFF. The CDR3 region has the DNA TGTGCCAGCAGCCCGAGCAACACCGGGGAGCTGTTTTTT.

Here the CDR3 reads CASSSTWDSLNSPLHF. The DNA of the CDR3 is TGTGCCAGCAGTTCCACATGGGACAGCCTTAATTCACCCCTCCACTTT. This rearrangement joins TRBV6-5 to TRBJ1-6; 7 nucleotides agree with TRBD1. The V segment lost 4 bases and the J segment 6 bases; nucleotides outside the gene matches: 9. There are 16 residues in the CDR3. Germline values: CDR1 MNHEY, CDR2 SVGAGI.

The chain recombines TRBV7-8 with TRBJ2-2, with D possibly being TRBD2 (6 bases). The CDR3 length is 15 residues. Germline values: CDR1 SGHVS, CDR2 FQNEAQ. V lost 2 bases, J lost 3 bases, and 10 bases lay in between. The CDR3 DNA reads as TGTGCCAGCAGCTTAACGGGGGAATACACCGGGGAGCTGTTTTTT. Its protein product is CASSLTGEYTGELFF.

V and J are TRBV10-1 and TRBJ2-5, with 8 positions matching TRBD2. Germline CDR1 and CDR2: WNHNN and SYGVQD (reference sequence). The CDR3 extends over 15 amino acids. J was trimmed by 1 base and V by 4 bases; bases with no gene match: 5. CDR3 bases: TGCGCCAGCAGTGGAGTAGCGGGGCTCCAAGAGACCCAGTACTTC. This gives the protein CASSGVAGLQETQYF.

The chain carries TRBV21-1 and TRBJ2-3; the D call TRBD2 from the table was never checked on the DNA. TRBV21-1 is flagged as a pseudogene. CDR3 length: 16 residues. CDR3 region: CASSKEGRGSTDTQYF. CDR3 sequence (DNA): TGTGCCAGCAGCAAAGAGGGGCGGGGAAGCACAGATACGCAGTATTTT.

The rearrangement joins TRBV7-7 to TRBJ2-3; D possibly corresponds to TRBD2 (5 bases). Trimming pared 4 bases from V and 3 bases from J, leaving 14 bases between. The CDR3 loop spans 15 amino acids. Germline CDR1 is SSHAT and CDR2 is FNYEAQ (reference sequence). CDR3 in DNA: TGTGCCAGCAGCTCAACTAGGACGGGGACAGATACGCAGTATTTT. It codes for CASSSTRTGTDTQYF.

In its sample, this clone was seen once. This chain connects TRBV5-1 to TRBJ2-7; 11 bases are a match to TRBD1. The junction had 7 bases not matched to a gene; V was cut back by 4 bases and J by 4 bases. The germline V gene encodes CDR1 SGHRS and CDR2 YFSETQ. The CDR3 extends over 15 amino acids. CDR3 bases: TGCGCCAGCAGCCGTGGGGACAGGGGGACGTACGAGCAGTACTTC. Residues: CASSRGDRGTYEQYF.

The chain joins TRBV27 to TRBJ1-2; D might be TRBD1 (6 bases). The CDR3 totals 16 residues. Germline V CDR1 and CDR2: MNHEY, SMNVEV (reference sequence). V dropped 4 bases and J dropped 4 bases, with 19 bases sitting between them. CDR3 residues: CASSYPRAGAGYGYTF. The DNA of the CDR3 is TGTGCCAGCAGTTATCCCCGAGCGGGGGCCGGCTATGGCTACACCTTC.

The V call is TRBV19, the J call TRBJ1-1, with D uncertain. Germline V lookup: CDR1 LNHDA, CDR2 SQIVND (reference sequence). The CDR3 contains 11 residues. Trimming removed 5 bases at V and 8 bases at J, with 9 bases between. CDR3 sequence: CASSSVSEAFF. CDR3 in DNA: TGTGCCAGTAGTTCGGTGTCCGAAGCTTTCTTT.

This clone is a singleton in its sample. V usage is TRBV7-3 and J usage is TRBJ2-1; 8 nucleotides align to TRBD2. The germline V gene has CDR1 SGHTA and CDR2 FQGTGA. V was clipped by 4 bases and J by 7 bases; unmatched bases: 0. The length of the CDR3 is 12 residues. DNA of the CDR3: TGTGCCAGCAGCTCTAGCGGGAATGAGCAGTTCTTC. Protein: CASSSSGNEQFF.

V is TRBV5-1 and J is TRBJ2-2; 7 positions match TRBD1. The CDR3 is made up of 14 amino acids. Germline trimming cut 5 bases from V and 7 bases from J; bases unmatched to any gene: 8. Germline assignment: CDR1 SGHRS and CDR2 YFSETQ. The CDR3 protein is CASRSEGAGGELFF. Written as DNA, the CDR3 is TGCGCCAGCAGATCTGAGGGGGCTGGCGGGGAGCTGTTTTTT. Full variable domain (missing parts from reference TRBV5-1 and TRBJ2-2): KAGVTQTPRYLIKTRGQQVTLSCSPISGHRSVSWYQQTPGQGLQFLFEYFSETQRNKGNFPGRFSGRQFSNSRSEMNVSTLELGDSALYLCASRSEGAGGELFFGEGSRLTVL.

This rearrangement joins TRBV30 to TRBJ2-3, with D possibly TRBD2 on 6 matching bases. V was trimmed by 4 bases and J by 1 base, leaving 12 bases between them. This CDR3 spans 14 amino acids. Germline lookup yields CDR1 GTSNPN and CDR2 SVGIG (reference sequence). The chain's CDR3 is CAWTPRERTDTQYF. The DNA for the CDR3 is TGTGCCTGGACCCCCCGGGAGCGCACAGATACGCAGTATTTT.

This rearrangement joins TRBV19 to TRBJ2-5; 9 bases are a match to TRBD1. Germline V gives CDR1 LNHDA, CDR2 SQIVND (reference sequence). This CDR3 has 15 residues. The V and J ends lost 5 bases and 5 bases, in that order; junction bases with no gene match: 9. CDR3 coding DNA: TGTGCCAGTAGTCCCATAACAGGGGGCAGGGAGACCCAGTACTTC. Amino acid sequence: CASSPITGGRETQYF. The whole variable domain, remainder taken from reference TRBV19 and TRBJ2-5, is DGGITQSPKYLFRKEGQNVTLSCEQNLNHDAMYWYRQDPGQGLRLIYYSQIVNDFQKGDIAEGYSVSREKKESFPLTVTSAQKNPTAFYLCASSPITGGRETQYFGPGTRLLVL.

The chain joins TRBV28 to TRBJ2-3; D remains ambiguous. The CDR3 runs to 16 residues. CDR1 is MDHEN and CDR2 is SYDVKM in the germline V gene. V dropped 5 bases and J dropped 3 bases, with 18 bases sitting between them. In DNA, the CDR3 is TGTGCCAGCAGTCTAGAACACTTGGGTCGGACAGATACGCAGTATTTT. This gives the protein CASSLEHLGRTDTQYF.